One and the same sample provided the 6 T cell receptor beta chains below, sequenced in a study of blood T cells in healthy people across ages. With a J-beta primer mix and a sample-barcoded 5' primer, a second PCR ran about 7 to 12 cycles. TCRdb called the 5' RACE reads again in MiXCR, with one record for every CDR3 protein. The sample lists hundreds of thousands of distinct CDR3 sequences; approximately 44% were seen once. The sequenced sample was blood. The receptors come from a man in his 60s in good health.

The V call is TRBV10-3, the J call TRBJ1-3, with D unresolved. The CDR3 covers 14 residues. Germline V gives CDR1 ENHRY, CDR2 SYGVKD. V was shortened by 3 bases and J by 1 base, with 7 bases between the two germline ends. In DNA, the CDR3 is TGTGCCATCAGTGACCAGACTTCTGGAAACACCATATATTTT. Protein product: CAISDQTSGNTIYF.

This chain links TRBV6-6 with TRBJ2-3, with 9 bases that match TRBD2. Germline V gives CDR1 MNHNY, CDR2 SVGAGI (reference sequence). The CDR3 runs 13 residues. V was pared by 11 bases and J by 7 bases, with 10 bases of the junction left unmatched. CDR3 residues: CAGSGGEGNTQYF. The CDR3 DNA follows: TGTGCCGGTAGCGGGGGCGAGGGGAATACGCAGTATTTT.

The chain uses TRBV12-3 or TRBV12-4 and TRBJ2-1; no firm D call. The CDR3 has 15 residues. The ends were cut back, 6 bases at V and 0 bases at J, with 12 bases in the middle. This chain's CDR3 is CASRKQWGSYNEQFF. The CDR3, as DNA: TGTGCCAGCAGGAAACAGTGGGGCTCCTACAATGAGCAGTTCTTC.

The J gene is TRBJ1-1, the V gene TRBV2, with a possible D match to TRBD1 (6 bases). CDR3 length equals 14 residues. Germline V CDR1 and CDR2: SNHLY, FYNNEI. V was trimmed by 8 bases and J by 0 bases, leaving 13 bases between them. CDR3 nucleotides: TGTGCCAGCTGGAGTACAGGGCTGAACACTGAAGCTTTCTTT. As protein: CASWSTGLNTEAFF. The full variable domain, with the rest looked up from reference TRBV2 and TRBJ1-1, is EPEVTQTPSHQVTQMGQEVILRCVPISNHLYFYWYRQILGQKVEFLVSFYNNEISEKSEIFDDQFSVERPDGSNFTLKIRSTKLEDSAMYFCASWSTGLNTEAFFGQGTRLTVV.

This clonotype was counted a single time. The J gene is TRBJ1-1, the V gene TRBV3-1; D is ambiguous. Per the germline V gene, CDR1 is LGHDT and CDR2 is YNNKEL (reference sequence). The V end lost 0 bases, the J end lost 0 bases, and 14 bases lay between the germline ends. The CDR3 is 17 residues long. CDR3 protein: CASSQDGRVSMNTEAFF. DNA of the CDR3: TGTGCCAGCAGCCAAGATGGGAGGGTCAGCATGAACACTGAAGCTTTCTTT.

This sequence joins TRBV6-6 and TRBJ2-6; no reliable D call. Germline-derived CDR1 and CDR2 are MNHNY and SVGAGI (reference sequence). This CDR3 contains 15 residues. V was pared by 6 bases and J by 0 bases, with 9 bases between. CDR3 in amino acids: CASSWLSSGANVLTF. The CDR3 DNA is TGTGCCAGCAGCTGGCTTAGCTCTGGGGCCAACGTCCTGACTTTC.